One and the same sample provided the 15 T cell receptor beta chains below, sequenced in a study of blood T cells in healthy people across ages. Using a J-beta primer mix together with a sample-barcoded 5' primer, a second PCR was run for roughly 7 to 11 cycles. TCRdb redid the calling of the 5' RACE reads with MiXCR, one entry per CDR3 protein. The sample holds 660,000 or so distinct CDR3 sequences, roughly three fifths seen once. Sequenced input: blood. Receptors were obtained from a man in his sixties in good health.

As to this clonotype: This may arise from a read error, as a much more abundant clone is one base away. This chain links TRBV12-3 or TRBV12-4 with TRBJ2-3; D possibly corresponds to TRBD2 (5 bases). CDR3 size: 14 residues. With 5 bases removed from V and 4 bases from J, the gap between germline ends came to 13 bases. The CDR3 DNA sequence: TGTGCCAGCAGTCCCGGAGGTAGCGCAGATACGCAGTATTTT. Translation gives CASSPGGSADTQYF.

This clonotype was recorded a few times. The rearrangement links TRBV6-5 to TRBJ2-3; 12 bases are a match to TRBD1. This CDR3 has 15 residues. J lost 4 bases, V lost 3 bases, and 2 bases had no gene match. The germline CDR1 and CDR2 sequences are MNHEY and SVGAGI. The CDR3 DNA sequence: TGTGCCAGCAGTTATGGGACAGGGGGCGCAGATACGCAGTATTTT. Its translation: CASSYGTGGADTQYF.

This clonotype was recorded only once. The rearrangement joins TRBV10-2 to TRBJ1-6; a weak D match, TRBD1 (6 bases). CDR3 size: 16 residues. Trimming took off 6 bases at V and 10 bases at J, with 22 bases between the two ends. Per the germline V gene, CDR1 is WSHSY and CDR2 is SAAADI. The CDR3: CASSDRLSIGNSPLHF. The CDR3 nucleotides read TGCGCCAGCAGCGACAGGCTTTCAATAGGGAACTCACCCCTCCACTTT.

This clonotype occurred a few times. The chain couples TRBV4-1 to TRBJ2-3; D is uncertain. The V end was cut by 4 bases, the J end by 2 bases, with 16 bases between. In germline, CDR1 is MGHRA, CDR2 YSYEKL. The CDR3 sequence is 16 residues long. CDR3 nucleotide sequence: TGCGCCAGCAGCCTCCGCTCGGGCTCCAACACAGATACGCAGTATTTT. It encodes CASSLRSGSNTDTQYF.

This rearrangement joins TRBV20-1 to TRBJ2-1; 14 bases agree with TRBD2. The junction had 8 bases not matched to a gene; V was cut back by 0 bases and J by 13 bases. CDR3 length: 15 amino acids. CDR1 DFQATT and CDR2 SNEGSKA come from the germline V gene (reference sequence). Here the CDR3 DNA reads TGCAGTGCTAGAGACAAGACTAGCGGGGGGGCCGGTCAGTTCTTC. Amino acids: CSARDKTSGGAGQFF.

The chain joins TRBV6-6 to TRBJ1-1, with D possibly matching TRBD1 (6 bases). V was clipped by 5 bases and J by 1 base, with 14 bases between them. The CDR3 runs 15 residues. In germline, CDR1 is MNHNY, CDR2 SVGAGI (reference sequence). CDR3 region: CASSNGGRGNTEAFF. CDR3 nucleotides: TGTGCCAGCAGTAATGGGGGGCGGGGGAACACTGAAGCTTTCTTT.

The chain recombines TRBV5-1 with TRBJ2-7; D is perhaps TRBD2 (6 bases). CDR3 size: 16 residues. V was trimmed by 7 bases and J by 1 base, leaving 21 bases between them. Germline assignment: CDR1 SGHRS and CDR2 YFSETQ. For the CDR3, the DNA is TGCGCCAGCCTCCAGGAGGGAGCCGCCAGGTCCTACGAGCAGTACTTC. Residues: CASLQEGAARSYEQYF.

There are a few counts of this clonotype. This chain connects TRBV20-1 to TRBJ1-5; D gene ambiguous. The germline gives CDR1 DFQATT, CDR2 SNEGSKA (reference sequence). With 6 bases removed from V and 4 bases from J, the gap between germline ends came to 10 bases. The CDR3 has 12 residues. For the CDR3, the DNA is TGCAGTGCGGCCCGGCAGAATCAGCCCCAGCATTTT. Translating gives CSAARQNQPQHF.

CDR3 DNA sequence: TGTGCCAGCAGTTCTAGCGGGGGAAGAGACTCCTACGAGCAGTACTTC. Its protein product is CASSSSGGRDSYEQYF. The gene calls are TRBV28 and TRBJ2-7; 10 bases line up with TRBD2. V dropped 4 bases and J dropped 0; count of bases not matched to a gene: 6. CDR1 MDHEN and CDR2 SYDVKM come from the germline V gene. The CDR3 sequence is 16 residues long.

The chain uses TRBV6-1 and TRBJ2-2, with 10 positions matching TRBD2. V lost 11 bases and J lost 2; bases outside the gene matches: 11. This CDR3 contains 16 residues. CDR1 is MNHNS, CDR2 SASEGT, per germline. The CDR3 DNA reads TGTGCCTGTGGGGGGCTAGCGGGGGCCAACACCGGGGAGCTGTTTTTT. Translating it yields CACGGLAGANTGELFF.

The chain is built from TRBV2 and TRBJ2-4; D might be TRBD2 (6 bases). The last part of the DNA fits TRBJ2-7 better; the J call may be wrong. The CDR3 has 14 amino acids. CDR1 SNHLY and CDR2 FYNNEI come from the germline V gene. The CDR3 region is CASWAGTETYEQYF. The CDR3 DNA sequence: TGTGCCAGCTGGGCCGGGACTGAAACCTACGAGCAGTACTTC.

The rearrangement uses TRBV7-9 and TRBJ2-3; D remains unclear. CDR3 length: 16 amino acids. Germline values: CDR1 SEHNR, CDR2 FQNEAQ (reference sequence). V gave up 3 bases and J gave up 0 bases, with 13 bases separating them. In DNA, the CDR3 is TGTGCCAGCAGCTTGCCCCGGACGATTAGCACAGATACGCAGTATTTT. This codes for CASSLPRTISTDTQYF.

V usage is TRBV6-1 and J usage is TRBJ2-3; D is unclear. Looked up from germline, CDR1 is MNHNS and CDR2 is SASEGT. Trimming took off 2 bases at V and 9 bases at J, with 9 bases between the two ends. There are 12 residues in the CDR3. CDR3 nucleotides: TGTGCCAGCAGTGAACCCATGGCGACGCAGTATTTT. Protein product: CASSEPMATQYF.

This clonotype has more than one count but fewer than ten. The junction departs from germline at one end; a sequencing error may be responsible. The chain joins TRBV12-3 or TRBV12-4 to TRBJ2-7; 9 nucleotides line up with TRBD1. There are 15 residues in the CDR3. CDR3 DNA sequence: TGTGCCAGCAGCCGGAGGGGGACAGGGTCCTCCGAGCAGTACTTC. Amino acid sequence: CASSRRGTGSSEQYF.

The chain couples TRBV12-3 or TRBV12-4 to TRBJ2-3; 10 nucleotides match TRBD1. The CDR3 has 15 residues. V dropped 3 bases and J dropped 4; count of bases not matched to a gene: 4. CDR3 region: CASSFGQGVPDTQYF. The CDR3 coding sequence is TGTGCCAGCAGTTTCGGACAGGGGGTGCCAGATACGCAGTATTTT.